This T cell receptor beta chain derives from a study of Ad26.COV2.S vaccination and SARS-CoV-2 variants (dated by TCRdb to the early 2020s). Background on the whole study: Donors in the vaccine arm were drawn from COV1001, a multicentre, randomized, double-blind, placebo-controlled phase I-IIa trial testing Ad26.COV2.S in healthy adults. Dosing of Ad26.COV2.S was intramuscular, at either 5x10^10 or 1x10^11 viral particles, delivered as one shot or as two shots spaced 56 days apart. Participants in the trial were split at random into five groups of five each, receiving low-dose or high-dose Ad26.COV2.S once or twice, or else placebo on both occasions. The TCR-sequenced set comprised around 30 samples: approximately 19 Ad26.COV2.S vaccine recipients, 5 placebo recipients and 8 SARS-CoV-2 convalescent individuals. Throughout the experiments and outcome assessment, investigators stayed blinded to trial group allocation. Sequencing of the TCRbeta repertoire served to evaluate the specificity and breadth of SARS-CoV-2-reactive T cell receptors following Ad26.COV2.S vaccination. Points the paper makes about the study in general: Non-spike TCR breadth was comparable between vaccine and placebo recipients, consistent with the vaccine containing only spike. The study lacked the statistical power to compare responses across vaccine doses or regimens. Substantial breadth of spike-specific CD8+ and CD4+ T cell responses was reported after vaccination. According to the authors, total T cell responses may have been underestimated by the TCR breadth and depth analyses. Ad26.COV2.S recipients had higher spike-specific TCR breadth than placebo recipients (P = 0.0014).

Regarding this clone: Its antigen is unknown. No much larger clone exists at a distance of one base, and base qualities are not known.

Taken from cysteine to phenylalanine, the CDR3 has 16 residues. Only CDR3 DNA is held: 48 bases, read in frame from base 1. From the germline V gene, CDR1 is MNHNS and CDR2 is SASEGT. The junction carries 8 bases between V and J, which are trimmed by 2 bases and 0 bases respectively. TCRbeta CDR3 regions were sequenced with the immunoSEQ Assay. After extraction, genomic DNA underwent amplification by bias-controlled multiplex PCR, followed by high-throughput sequencing. Under the source paper's analysis protocol: To quantify the absolute abundance of every unique TCRbeta CDR3 region, sequences were collapsed and filtered. T cell fraction was estimated by normalization of TCRbeta template counts to usable DNA, with usable DNA being measured through amplification of reference genes present in all nucleated cells. Repertoire TCRs were annotated as SARS-CoV-2-specific when V gene, CDR3 amino acid sequence and J gene were exactly matched to a known reactive TCR set. The reference SARS-CoV-2 TCR set was obtained from MIRA and was filtered for enrichment in COVID-19-positive ImmuneCODE repertoires, whereby public or cross-reactive TCRs were removed. Using the MIRA antigens, annotated TCRs were further analysed by specific ORF or by position within an ORF. Breadth was defined as annotated unique rearrangements over total unique productive rearrangements; depth was the summed frequency of those rearrangements. Group comparisons of TCR breadth used two-sided Wilcoxon rank-sum tests. TCRdb took this table from immuneACCESS and kept in-frame rearrangements with V and J called. Such tables lack part of the clones; where checked against another copy, unresolved V genes explain under half of the gap, and the rest is unexplained. That table supplies the V and J calls and clone size; D and trimming were determined from the DNA. The sample table contains roughly 500,000 clones; only one count was recorded for roughly nine tenths of them. Together, the top ten hold around 2.5% of the sample.

The treatment or condition label here, explained by the study, means: around 19 received Ad26.COV2.S at low or high dose, single or two shots; roughly 5 received placebo; per-sample allocation not given. Repertoires of vaccine and placebo recipients were sequenced from samples collected on day 63 after the first injection. In Cohort 1b, 25 to 30 adults aged 18-55 years were enrolled at a single site in Boston, USA, between 29 July and 7 August 2020. Ad26.COV2.S was a replication-incompetent adenovirus type 26 vector expressing a prefusion-stabilized SARS-CoV-2 spike protein from the original Wuhan strain.

The source is a person aged 18 to 65 who received the Ad26.COV2.S COVID-19 vaccine or a placebo. The chain links TRBV6-1 with TRBJ2-6; the D gene cannot be named for sure. The sequences come from peripheral blood, collected in a trial of Ad26.COV2.S vaccine versus placebo. The CDR3 has the sequence CASSESSFSGANVLTF. The nucleotides read TGTGCCAGCAGTGAATCGTCCTTCTCTGGGGCCAACGTCCTGACTTTC.